This passage covers 10 T cell receptor beta chains from one sample sequenced in a study of cytomegalovirus exposure and HLA in healthy donors. The protocol was immunoSEQ multiplex PCR, while the TCRdb copy is restricted to in-frame clones and leaves out a portion. The sample has about 120,000 clones, more than 75% seen once. Input material: PBMCs. Receptor source: a woman aged 18-29 years in good health and CMV-seropositive.

V is TRBV18 and J is TRBJ2-2, with D possibly matching TRBD1 (5 bases). V lost 3 bases and J lost 4, with 9 bases in between. The CDR3 contains 14 residues. Germline-derived CDR1 and CDR2 are KGHSH and LQKENI. Here the CDR3 reads CASSPRQGTGELFF. CDR3 coding DNA: TGTGCCAGCTCACCCCGTCAGGGCACCGGGGAGCTGTTTTTT.

The chain combines TRBV18 with TRBJ1-1; 9 bases align to TRBD1. Trimming at V came to 3 bases and at J to 7 bases, leaving 6 bases not matched to a gene. The germline gives CDR1 KGHSH, CDR2 LQKENI. The length of the CDR3 is 14 residues. The CDR3 nucleotides read TGTGCCAGCTCACCCCCGGGACAGGGTAATGAAGCTTTCTTT. Its protein is CASSPPGQGNEAFF.

The J gene is TRBJ2-1, the V gene TRBV4-3, with a weak D call TRBD1 (5 bases). Germline assignment: CDR1 LGHNA and CDR2 YSLEER. V dropped 0 bases and J dropped 6 bases, with 9 bases sitting between them. The CDR3 length is 14 residues. The CDR3 DNA sequence: TGCGCCAGCAGCCAAGATCCCAGGGTCAATGAGCAGTTCTTC. This codes for CASSQDPRVNEQFF.

This sequence joins TRBV19 and TRBJ1-5; possible D gene TRBD1, 5 bases. The CDR3 extends over 14 amino acids. CDR1 LNHDA and CDR2 SQIVND come from the germline V gene (reference sequence). V was trimmed by 3 bases and J by 6 bases, leaving 12 bases between them. The CDR3 DNA follows: TGTGCCAGTAGTATGGCAGCGGGGGGTCAGCCCCAGCATTTT. Amino acids: CASSMAAGGQPQHF. The whole variable domain, remainder taken from reference TRBV19 and TRBJ1-5, is DGGITQSPKYLFRKEGQNVTLSCEQNLNHDAMYWYRQDPGQGLRLIYYSQIVNDFQKGDIAEGYSVSREKKESFPLTVTSAQKNPTAFYLCASSMAAGGQPQHFGDGTRLSIL.

This rearrangement joins TRBV10-3 to TRBJ1-1, with D perhaps matching TRBD1 (5 bases). V lost 3 bases, J lost 4 bases, and 9 bases lay in between. CDR1 is ENHRY, CDR2 SYGVKD, per germline. The CDR3 contains 13 residues. CDR3 coding DNA: TGTGCCATCAGTGACAGGGAGGTCACTGAAGCTTTCTTT. Amino acids: CAISDREVTEAFF.

The rearrangement joins TRBV9 to TRBJ2-1, with 11 bases that match TRBD2. Per germline, CDR1 SGDLS and CDR2 YYNGEE. The CDR3 extends over 15 amino acids. V trimming: 3 bases; J trimming: 8 bases; junction bases outside the gene matches: 7. In nucleotides, the CDR3 is TGTGCCAGCAGCGGTAGCGGGAGGGCCGGGGATGAGCAGTTCTTC. Translation gives CASSGSGRAGDEQFF.

The chain employs TRBV30 and TRBJ2-6; TRBD1 matches at 8 bases. Losses at the gene ends were 7 bases for V and 2 bases for J; bases not matched to a gene: 13. Per germline, CDR1 GTSNPN and CDR2 SVGIG (reference sequence). The CDR3 is 17 amino acids. The CDR3 coding sequence is TGTGCCTCCCCGATCAACGGGACAGGCACTGGGGCCAACGTCCTGACTTTC. It translates to CASPINGTGTGANVLTF.

V usage is TRBV18 and J usage is TRBJ2-7; D might be TRBD2 (6 bases). V gave up 3 bases and J gave up 1 base, with 7 bases separating them. Germline CDR1 is KGHSH and CDR2 is LQKENI. This CDR3 has 13 residues. Here the CDR3 reads CASSPLASYEQYF. The CDR3 DNA reads TGTGCCAGCTCACCGCTAGCGTCCTACGAGCAGTACTTC.

The chain is built from TRBV2 and TRBJ2-1; 8 positions match TRBD2. The CDR3 is 16 amino acids. V gave up 0 bases and J gave up 8 bases; unmatched junction bases: 9. The germline CDR1 and CDR2 sequences are SNHLY and FYNNEI. The CDR3 DNA reads TGTGCCAGCAGTGAAGCGGAAGGGACTAGAGTTTATGAGCAGTTCTTC. Translated: CASSEAEGTRVYEQFF.

The chain combines TRBV7-8 with TRBJ2-1, with 11 bases that match TRBD1. The ends lost 4 bases at V and 7 bases at J; junction bases unmatched: 15. Germline V gene lookup returns CDR1 SGHVS and CDR2 FQNEAQ. The length of the CDR3 is 18 residues. This CDR3 is CASSSYSGGQGGTNEQFF. In DNA, the CDR3 is TGTGCCAGCAGCTCCTACTCAGGGGGACAGGGGGGAACTAATGAGCAGTTCTTC.